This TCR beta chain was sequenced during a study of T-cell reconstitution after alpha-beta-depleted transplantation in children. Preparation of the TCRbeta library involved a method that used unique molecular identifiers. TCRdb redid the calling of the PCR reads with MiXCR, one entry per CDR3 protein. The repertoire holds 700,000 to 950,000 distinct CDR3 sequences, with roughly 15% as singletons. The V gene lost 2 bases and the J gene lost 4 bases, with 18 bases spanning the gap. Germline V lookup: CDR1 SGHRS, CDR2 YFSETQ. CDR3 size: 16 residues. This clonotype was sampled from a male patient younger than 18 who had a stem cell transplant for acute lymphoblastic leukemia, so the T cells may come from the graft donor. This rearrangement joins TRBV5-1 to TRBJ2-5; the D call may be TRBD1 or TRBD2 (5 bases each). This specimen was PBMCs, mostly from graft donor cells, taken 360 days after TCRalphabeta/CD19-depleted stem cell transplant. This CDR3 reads CASSLAAQGNGETQYF. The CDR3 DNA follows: TGCGCCAGCAGCTTAGCGGCTCAGGGTAACGGAGAGACCCAGTACTTC.